This TCR beta chain emerged from a study of T cells in Graves' hyperthyroidism and ophthalmopathy. This clonotype was seen more than once but under ten times. The CDR3 runs to 16 residues. The V end lost 1 base, the J end lost 0 bases, and 9 bases lay between the germline ends. Germline lookup yields CDR1 KGHDR and CDR2 SFDVKD. Amplified TCR beta CDR3 regions derived from RNA transcripts. In the first-round RT-PCR of the TCR CDR3, the HTBI primer set was used. TCRdb redid the calling of the multiplex PCR reads with MiXCR, one entry per CDR3 protein. Of over 500,000 distinct CDR3 sequences listed, less than 15% are singletons.

Sequencing was performed on blood. The chain is built from TRBV24-1 and TRBJ2-1; TRBD1 might be the D (6 bases). The receptor's source is a woman in her forties with Graves' hyperthyroidism. CDR3 region: CATSDFAQGSYNEQFF. The CDR3 DNA reads as TGTGCCACCAGTGATTTCGCACAGGGCTCCTACAATGAGCAGTTCTTC.